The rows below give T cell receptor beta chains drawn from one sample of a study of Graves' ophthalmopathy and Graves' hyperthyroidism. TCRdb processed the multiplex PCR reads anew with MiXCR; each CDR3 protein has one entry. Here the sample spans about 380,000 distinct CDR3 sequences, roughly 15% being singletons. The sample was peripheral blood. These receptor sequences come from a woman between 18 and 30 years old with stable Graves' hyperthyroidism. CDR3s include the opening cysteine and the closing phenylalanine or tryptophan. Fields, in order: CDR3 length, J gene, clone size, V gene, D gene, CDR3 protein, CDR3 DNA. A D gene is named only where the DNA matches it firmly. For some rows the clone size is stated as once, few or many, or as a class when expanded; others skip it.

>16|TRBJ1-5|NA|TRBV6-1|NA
CASRIPADRRNQPQHF
TGTGCCAGCAGGATCCCCGCGGACAGACGAAATCAGCCCCAGCATTTT
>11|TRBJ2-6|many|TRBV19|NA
CASSGANVLTF
TGTGCCAGCTCTGGGGCCAACGTCCTGACTTTC
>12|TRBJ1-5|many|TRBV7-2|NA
CASSFLDQPQHF
TGTGCCAGCAGCTTTCTTGATCAGCCCCAGCATTTT
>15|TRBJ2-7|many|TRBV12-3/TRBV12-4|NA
CASSPKGGLTGEQYF
TGTGCCAGCAGTCCTAAGGGGGGCCTCACCGGCGAGCAGTACTTC
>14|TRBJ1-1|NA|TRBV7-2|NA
CASSPRLANTEAFF
TGTGCCAGCAGCCCCCGTCTAGCGAACACTGAAGCTTTCTTT
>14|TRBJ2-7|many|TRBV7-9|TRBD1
CASSLASTGAEQYF
TGTGCCAGCAGCTTAGCGAGCACAGGGGCCGAGCAGTACTTC
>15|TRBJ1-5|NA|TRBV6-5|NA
CASSYGSDSNQPQHF
TGTGCCAGCAGTTACGGGTCGGATAGCAATCAGCCCCAGCATTTT
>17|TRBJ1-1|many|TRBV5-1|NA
CASSLGLLEGEYTEAFF
TGCGCCAGCAGCTTGGGGCTCCTGGAGGGGGAGTACACTGAAGCTTTCTTT
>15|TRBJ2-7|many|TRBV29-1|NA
CSVAGGTEWSYEQYF
TGCAGCGTTGCCGGGGGGACAGAGTGGTCCTACGAGCAGTACTTC
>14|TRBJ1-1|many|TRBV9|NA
CASSVGPEGTEAFF
TGTGCCAGCAGCGTAGGACCTGAGGGCACTGAAGCTTTCTTT
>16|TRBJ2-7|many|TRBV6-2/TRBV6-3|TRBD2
CASSSPTSGETYEQYF
TGTGCCAGCAGTTCCCCGACTAGCGGGGAGACCTACGAGCAGTACTTC